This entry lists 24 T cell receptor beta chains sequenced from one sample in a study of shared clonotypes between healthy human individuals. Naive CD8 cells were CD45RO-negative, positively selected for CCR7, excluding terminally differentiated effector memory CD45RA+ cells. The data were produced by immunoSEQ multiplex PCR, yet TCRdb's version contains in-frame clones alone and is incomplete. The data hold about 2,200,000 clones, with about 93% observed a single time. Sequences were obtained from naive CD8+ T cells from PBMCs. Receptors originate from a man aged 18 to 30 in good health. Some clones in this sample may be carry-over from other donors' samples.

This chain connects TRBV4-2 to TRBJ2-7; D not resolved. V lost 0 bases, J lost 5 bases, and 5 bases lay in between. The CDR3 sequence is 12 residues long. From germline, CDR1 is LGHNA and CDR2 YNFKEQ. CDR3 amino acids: CASSQEGHEQYF. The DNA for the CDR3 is TGTGCCAGCAGCCAAGAGGGCCACGAGCAGTACTTC.

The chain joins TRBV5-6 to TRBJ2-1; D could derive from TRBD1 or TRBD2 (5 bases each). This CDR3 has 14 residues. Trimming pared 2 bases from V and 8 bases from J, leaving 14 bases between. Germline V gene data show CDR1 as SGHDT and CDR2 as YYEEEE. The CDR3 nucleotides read TGTGCCAGCAGCTTCTCGGGCGAGGGGTATGAGCAGTTCTTC. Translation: CASSFSGEGYEQFF.

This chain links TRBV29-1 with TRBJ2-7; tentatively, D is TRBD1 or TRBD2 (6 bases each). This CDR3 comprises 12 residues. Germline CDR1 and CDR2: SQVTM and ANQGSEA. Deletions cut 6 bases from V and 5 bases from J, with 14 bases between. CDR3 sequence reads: CSVPTGAHEQYF. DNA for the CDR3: TGCAGCGTGCCCACGGGGGCTCACGAGCAGTACTTC.

CDR3 sequence (DNA): TGTGCCAGCAGTGGGGAATCCTTGAGGAGAACCTACAATGAGCAGTTCTTC. Amino acids: CASSGESLRRTYNEQFF. The gene calls are TRBV6-1 and TRBJ2-1; D is ambiguous. Deletions cut 4 bases from V and 2 bases from J, with 18 bases between. The germline V gene has CDR1 MNHNS and CDR2 SASEGT. This CDR3 spans 17 amino acids.

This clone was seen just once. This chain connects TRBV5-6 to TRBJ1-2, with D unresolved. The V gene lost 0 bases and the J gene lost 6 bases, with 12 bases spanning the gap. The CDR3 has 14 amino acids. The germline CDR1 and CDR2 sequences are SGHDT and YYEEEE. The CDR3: CASSLGANLDGYTF. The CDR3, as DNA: TGTGCCAGCAGCTTGGGTGCCAATTTGGATGGCTACACCTTC.

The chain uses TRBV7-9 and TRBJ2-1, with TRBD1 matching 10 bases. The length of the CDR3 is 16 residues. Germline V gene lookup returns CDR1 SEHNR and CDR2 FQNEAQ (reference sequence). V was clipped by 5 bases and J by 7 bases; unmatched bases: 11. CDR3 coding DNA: TGTGCCAGCAGCCTTCGACAGGGGGCGATTGAAAATGAGCAGTTCTTC. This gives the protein CASSLRQGAIENEQFF.

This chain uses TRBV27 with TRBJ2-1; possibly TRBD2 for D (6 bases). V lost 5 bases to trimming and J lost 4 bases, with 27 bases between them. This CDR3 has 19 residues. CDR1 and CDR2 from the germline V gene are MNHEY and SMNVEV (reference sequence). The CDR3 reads CASSPRDGRTSRKYNEQFF. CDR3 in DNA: TGTGCCAGCAGTCCGCGGGACGGTCGAACTAGCAGAAAGTACAATGAGCAGTTCTTC.

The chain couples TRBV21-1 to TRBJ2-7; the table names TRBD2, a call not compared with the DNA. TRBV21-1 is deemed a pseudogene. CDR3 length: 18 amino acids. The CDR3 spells CASSHPPRGLAGAYEQYF. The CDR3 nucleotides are TGTGCCAGCAGCCACCCGCCGAGAGGACTAGCGGGTGCCTACGAGCAGTACTTC.

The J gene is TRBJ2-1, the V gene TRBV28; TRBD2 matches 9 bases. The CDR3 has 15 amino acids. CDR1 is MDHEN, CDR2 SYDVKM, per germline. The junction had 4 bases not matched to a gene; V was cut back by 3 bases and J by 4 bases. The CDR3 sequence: CASSLTSGRYNEQFF. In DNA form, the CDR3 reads TGTGCCAGCAGTTTGACCAGCGGGAGGTACAATGAGCAGTTCTTC.

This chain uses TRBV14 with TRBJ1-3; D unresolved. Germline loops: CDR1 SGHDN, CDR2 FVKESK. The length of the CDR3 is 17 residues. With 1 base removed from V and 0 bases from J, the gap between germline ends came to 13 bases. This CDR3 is CASSQGGGVFSGNTIYF. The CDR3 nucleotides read TGTGCCAGCAGCCAAGGGGGAGGAGTATTCTCTGGAAACACCATATATTTT.

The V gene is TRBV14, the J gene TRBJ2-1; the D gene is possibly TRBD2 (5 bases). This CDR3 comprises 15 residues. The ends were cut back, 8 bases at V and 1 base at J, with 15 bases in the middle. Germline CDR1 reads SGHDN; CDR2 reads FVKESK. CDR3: CASSTLDYSYNEQFF. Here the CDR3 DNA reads TGTGCCAGCTCCACTTTAGACTATTCCTACAATGAGCAGTTCTTC.

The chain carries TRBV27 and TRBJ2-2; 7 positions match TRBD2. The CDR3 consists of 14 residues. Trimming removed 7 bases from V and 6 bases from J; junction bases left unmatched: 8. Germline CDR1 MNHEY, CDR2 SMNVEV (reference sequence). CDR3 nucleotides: TGTGCCAGCACCTCGGGGGGAGGCGCCGGGGAGCTGTTTTTT. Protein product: CASTSGGGAGELFF.

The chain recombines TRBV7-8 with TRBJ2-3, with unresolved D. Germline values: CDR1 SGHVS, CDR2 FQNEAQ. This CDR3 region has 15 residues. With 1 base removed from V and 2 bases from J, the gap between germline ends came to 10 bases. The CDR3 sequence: CASSLVLAVTDTQYF. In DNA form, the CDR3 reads TGTGCCAGCAGCTTAGTGTTGGCTGTCACAGATACGCAGTATTTT. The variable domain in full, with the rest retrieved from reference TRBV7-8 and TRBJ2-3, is GAGVSQSPRYKVAKRGQDVALRCDPISGHVSLFWYQQALGQGPEFLTYFQNEAQLDKSGLPSDRFFAERPEGSVSTLKIQRTQQEDSAVYLCASSLVLAVTDTQYFGPGTRLTVL.

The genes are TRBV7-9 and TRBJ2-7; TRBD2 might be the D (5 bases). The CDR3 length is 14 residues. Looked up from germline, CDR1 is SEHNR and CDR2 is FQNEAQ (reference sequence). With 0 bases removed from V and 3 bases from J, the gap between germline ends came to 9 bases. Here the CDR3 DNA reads TGTGCCAGCAGCTTAGCCGGGATCTTCTACGAGCAGTACTTC. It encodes CASSLAGIFYEQYF.

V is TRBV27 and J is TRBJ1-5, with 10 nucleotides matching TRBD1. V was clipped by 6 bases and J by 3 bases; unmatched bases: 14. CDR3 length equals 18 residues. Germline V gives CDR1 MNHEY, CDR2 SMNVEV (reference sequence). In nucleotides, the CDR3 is TGTGCCAGCAGACTATCCGGAGGGACAGGGGCTATCAATCAGCCCCAGCATTTT. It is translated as CASRLSGGTGAINQPQHF.

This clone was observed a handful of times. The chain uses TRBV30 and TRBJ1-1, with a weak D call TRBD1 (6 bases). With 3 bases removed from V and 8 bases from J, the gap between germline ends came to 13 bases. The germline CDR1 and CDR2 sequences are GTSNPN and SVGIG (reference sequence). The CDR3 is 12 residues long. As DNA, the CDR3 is TGTGCCTGGAGGGGGGGGCCTAGGGAAGCTTTCTTT. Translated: CAWRGGPREAFF.

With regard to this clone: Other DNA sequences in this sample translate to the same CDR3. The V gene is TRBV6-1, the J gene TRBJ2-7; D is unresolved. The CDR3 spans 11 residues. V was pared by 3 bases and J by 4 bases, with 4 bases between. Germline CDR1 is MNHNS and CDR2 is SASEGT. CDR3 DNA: TGTGCCAGCAGTGAGAGGTACGAGCAGTACTTC. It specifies CASSERYEQYF.

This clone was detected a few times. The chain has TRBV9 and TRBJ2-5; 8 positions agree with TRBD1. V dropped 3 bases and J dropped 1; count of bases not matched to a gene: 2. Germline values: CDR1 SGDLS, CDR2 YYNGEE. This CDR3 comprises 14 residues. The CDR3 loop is CASSDRGVQETQYF. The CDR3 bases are TGTGCCAGCAGCGACAGGGGGGTCCAAGAGACCCAGTACTTC.

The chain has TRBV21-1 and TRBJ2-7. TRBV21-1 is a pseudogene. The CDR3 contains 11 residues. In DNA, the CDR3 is TGTGCCAGCTTGGGGATCGGCGAGCAGTACTTC. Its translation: CASLGIGEQYF.

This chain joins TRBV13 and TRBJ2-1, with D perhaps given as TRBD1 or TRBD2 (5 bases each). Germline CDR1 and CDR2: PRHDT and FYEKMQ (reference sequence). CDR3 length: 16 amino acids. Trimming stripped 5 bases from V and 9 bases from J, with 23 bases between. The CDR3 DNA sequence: TGTGCCAGCAGCGTTAGTCTGGGGGAATTATCCTCTGAGCAGTTCTTC. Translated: CASSVSLGELSSEQFF. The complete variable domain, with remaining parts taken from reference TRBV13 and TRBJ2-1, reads AAGVIQSPRHLIKEKRETATLKCYPIPRHDTVYWYQQGPGQDPQFLISFYEKMQSDKGSIPDRFSAQQFSDYHSELNMSSLELGDSALYFCASSVSLGELSSEQFFGPGTRLTVL.

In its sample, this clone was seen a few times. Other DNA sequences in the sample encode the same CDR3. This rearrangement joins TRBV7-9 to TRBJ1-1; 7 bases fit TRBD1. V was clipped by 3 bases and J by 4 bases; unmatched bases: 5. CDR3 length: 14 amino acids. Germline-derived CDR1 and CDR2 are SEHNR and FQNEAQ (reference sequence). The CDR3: CASSFPGGGTEAFF. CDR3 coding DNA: TGTGCCAGCAGCTTCCCAGGGGGAGGCACTGAAGCTTTCTTT.

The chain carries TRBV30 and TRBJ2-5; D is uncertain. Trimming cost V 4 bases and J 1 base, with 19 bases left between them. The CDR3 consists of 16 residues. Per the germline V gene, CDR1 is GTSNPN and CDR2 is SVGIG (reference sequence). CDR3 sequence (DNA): TGTGCCTGGACCCCTCCCTCGGCACCCAGCCAAGAGACCCAGTACTTC. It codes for CAWTPPSAPSQETQYF.

The CDR3 is CASSPRGGLGYTF. The CDR3 bases are TGTGCCAGCAGCCCTAGAGGGGGGCTCGGCTACACCTTC. The rearrangement links TRBV14 to TRBJ1-2; tentatively, D is TRBD1 (6 bases). V gave up 4 bases and J gave up 8 bases, with 14 bases separating them. This CDR3 has 13 amino acids. Germline V CDR1 and CDR2: SGHDN, FVKESK.

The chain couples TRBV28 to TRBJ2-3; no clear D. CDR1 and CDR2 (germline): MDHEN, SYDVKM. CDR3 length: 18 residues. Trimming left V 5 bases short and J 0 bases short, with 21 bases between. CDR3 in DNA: TGTGCCAGCAGTGCTCTAAGCGCCTTCCCCTCTAGCACAGATACGCAGTATTTT. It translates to CASSALSAFPSSTDTQYF.